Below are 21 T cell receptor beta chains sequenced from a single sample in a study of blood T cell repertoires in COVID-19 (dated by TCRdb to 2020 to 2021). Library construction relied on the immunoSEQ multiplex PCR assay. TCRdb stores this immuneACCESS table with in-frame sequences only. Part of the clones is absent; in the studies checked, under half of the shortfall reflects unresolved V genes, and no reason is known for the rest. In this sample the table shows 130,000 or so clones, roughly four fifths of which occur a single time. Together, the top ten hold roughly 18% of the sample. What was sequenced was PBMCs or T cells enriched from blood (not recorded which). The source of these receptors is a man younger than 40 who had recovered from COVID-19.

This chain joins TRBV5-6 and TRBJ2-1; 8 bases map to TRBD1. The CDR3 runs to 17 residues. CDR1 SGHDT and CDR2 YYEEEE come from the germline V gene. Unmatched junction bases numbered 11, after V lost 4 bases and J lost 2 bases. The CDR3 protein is CASSPGLQGGTYNEQFF. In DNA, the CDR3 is TGTGCCAGCAGCCCGGGGTTACAGGGGGGAACCTACAATGAGCAGTTCTTC.

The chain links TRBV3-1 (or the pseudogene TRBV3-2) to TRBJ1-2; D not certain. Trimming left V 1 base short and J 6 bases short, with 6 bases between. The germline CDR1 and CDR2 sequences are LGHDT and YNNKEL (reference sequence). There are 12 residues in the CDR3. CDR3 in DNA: TGTGCCAGCAGCCAAGGGGCCAATGGCTACACCTTC. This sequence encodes CASSQGANGYTF.

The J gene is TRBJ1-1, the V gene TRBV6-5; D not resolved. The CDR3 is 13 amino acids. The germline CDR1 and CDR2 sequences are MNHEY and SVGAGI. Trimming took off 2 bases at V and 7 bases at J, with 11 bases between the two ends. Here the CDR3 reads CASSYTVTSEAFF. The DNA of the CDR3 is TGTGCCAGCAGTTACACAGTCACCAGTGAAGCTTTCTTT.

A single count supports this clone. As DNA, the CDR3 is TGCGCCAGCAGCCCGGAGACTAGCGGGGGCGTGGAGCAGTTCTTC. Amino acids: CASSPETSGGVEQFF. The chain uses TRBV5-1 and TRBJ2-1, with TRBD2 matching over 12 bases. The CDR3 is 15 residues long. The germline V gene has CDR1 SGHRS and CDR2 YFSETQ. Germline trimming cut 4 bases from V and 10 bases from J; bases unmatched to any gene: 9.

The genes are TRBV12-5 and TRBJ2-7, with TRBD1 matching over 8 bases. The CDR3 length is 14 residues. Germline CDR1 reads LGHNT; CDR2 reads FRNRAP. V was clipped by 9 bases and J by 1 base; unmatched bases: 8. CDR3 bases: TGTGCTAGACCCCCGGGACAGGCATCCTACGAGCAGTACGTC. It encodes CARPPGQASYEQYV.

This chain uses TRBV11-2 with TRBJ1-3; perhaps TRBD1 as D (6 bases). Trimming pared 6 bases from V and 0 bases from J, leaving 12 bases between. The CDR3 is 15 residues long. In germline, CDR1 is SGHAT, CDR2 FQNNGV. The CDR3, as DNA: TGTGCCAGCAGACGGCCGGGACACTCTGGAAACACCATATATTTT. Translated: CASRRPGHSGNTIYF.

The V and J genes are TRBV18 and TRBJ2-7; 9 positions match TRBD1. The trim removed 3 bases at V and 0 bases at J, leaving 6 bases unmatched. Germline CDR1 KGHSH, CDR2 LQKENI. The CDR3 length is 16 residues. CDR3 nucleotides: TGTGCCAGCTCACCTCAGGGACAGGGTTTCTCCTACGAGCAGTACTTC. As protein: CASSPQGQGFSYEQYF.

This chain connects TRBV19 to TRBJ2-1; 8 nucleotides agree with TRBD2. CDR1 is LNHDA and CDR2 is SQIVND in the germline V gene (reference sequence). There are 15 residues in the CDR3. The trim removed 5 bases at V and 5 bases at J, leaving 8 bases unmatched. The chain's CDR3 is CASSALAGGHNEQFF. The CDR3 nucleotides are TGTGCCAGTAGTGCCCTGGCGGGAGGTCACAATGAGCAGTTCTTC.

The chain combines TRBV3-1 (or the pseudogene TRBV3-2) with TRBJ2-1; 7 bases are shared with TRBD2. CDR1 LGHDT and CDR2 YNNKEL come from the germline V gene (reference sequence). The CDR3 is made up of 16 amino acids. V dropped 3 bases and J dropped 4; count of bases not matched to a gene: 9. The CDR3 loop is CASSHLLSGTYNEQFF. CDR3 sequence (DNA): TGTGCCAGCAGCCATCTCCTGAGCGGGACTTACAATGAGCAGTTCTTC.

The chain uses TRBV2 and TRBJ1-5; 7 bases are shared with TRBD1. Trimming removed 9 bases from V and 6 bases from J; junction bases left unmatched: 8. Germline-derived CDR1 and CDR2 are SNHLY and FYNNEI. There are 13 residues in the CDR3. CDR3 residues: CASSTGIPQPQHF. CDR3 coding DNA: TGTGCCAGTTCGACAGGGATCCCTCAGCCCCAGCATTTT.

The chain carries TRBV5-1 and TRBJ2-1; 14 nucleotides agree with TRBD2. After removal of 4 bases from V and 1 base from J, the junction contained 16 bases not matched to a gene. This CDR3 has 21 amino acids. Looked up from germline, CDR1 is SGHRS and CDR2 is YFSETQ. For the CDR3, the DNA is TGCGCCAGCAGCCTGGATCCTGGACTAGCGGGGGGTCCTCGGTCCTACAATGAGCAGTTCTTC. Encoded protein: CASSLDPGLAGGPRSYNEQFF.

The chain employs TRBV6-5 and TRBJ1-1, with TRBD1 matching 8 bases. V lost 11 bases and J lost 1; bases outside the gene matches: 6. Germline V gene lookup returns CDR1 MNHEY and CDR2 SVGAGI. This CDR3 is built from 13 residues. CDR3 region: CAVRQGRNTEAFF. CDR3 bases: TGTGCCGTTCGACAGGGGCGGAACACTGAAGCTTTCTTT.

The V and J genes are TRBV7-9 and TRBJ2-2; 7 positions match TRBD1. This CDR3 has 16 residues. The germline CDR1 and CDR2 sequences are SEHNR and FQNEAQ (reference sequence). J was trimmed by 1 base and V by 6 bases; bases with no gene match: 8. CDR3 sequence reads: CASRPTGTENTGELFF. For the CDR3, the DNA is TGTGCCAGCAGACCAACCGGGACAGAGAACACCGGGGAGCTGTTTTTT.

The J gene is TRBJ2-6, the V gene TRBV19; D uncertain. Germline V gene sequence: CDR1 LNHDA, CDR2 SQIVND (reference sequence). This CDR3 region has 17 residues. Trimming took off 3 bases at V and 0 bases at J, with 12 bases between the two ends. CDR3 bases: TGTGCCAGTAGTATCAGGCCCATGGGCTCTGGGGCCAACGTCCTGACTTTC. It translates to CASSIRPMGSGANVLTF.

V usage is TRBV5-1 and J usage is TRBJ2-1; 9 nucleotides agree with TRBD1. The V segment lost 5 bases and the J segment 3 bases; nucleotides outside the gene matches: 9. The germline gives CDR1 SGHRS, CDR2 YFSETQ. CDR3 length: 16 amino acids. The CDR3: CASRPEGQGNYNEQFF. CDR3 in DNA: TGCGCCAGCAGGCCCGAAGGACAGGGGAACTACAATGAGCAGTTCTTC.

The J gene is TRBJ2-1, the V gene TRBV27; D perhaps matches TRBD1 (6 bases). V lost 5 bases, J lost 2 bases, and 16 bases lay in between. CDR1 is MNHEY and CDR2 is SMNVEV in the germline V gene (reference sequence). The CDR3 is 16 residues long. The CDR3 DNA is TGTGCCAGCAGTCAAAACCGGGACACAACCTACAATGAGCAGTTCTTC. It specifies CASSQNRDTTYNEQFF.

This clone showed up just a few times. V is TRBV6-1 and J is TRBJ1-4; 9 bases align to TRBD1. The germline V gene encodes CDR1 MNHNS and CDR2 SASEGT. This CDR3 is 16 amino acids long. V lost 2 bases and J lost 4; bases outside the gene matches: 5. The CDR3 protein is CASSEIPGQGNEKLFF. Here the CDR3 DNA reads TGTGCCAGCAGTGAAATACCGGGACAGGGTAATGAAAAACTGTTTTTT.

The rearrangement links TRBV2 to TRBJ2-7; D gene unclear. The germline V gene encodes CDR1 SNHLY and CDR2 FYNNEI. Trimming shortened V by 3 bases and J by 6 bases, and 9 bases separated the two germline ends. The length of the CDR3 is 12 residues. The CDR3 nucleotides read TGTGCCAGCAGTGAGGAGCAGACCGAGCAGTACGTC. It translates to CASSEEQTEQYV.

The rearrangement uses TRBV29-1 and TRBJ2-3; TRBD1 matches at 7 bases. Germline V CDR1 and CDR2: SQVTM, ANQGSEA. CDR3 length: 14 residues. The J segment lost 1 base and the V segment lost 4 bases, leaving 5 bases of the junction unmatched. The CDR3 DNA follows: TGCAGCGTTGGCGGGCAGGGGGGCACAGATACGCAGTATTTT. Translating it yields CSVGGQGGTDTQYF.

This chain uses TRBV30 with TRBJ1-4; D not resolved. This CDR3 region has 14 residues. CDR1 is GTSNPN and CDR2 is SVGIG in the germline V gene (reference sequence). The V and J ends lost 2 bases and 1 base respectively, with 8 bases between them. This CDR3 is CAWSRAGTNEKLFF. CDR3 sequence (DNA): TGTGCCTGGAGTAGAGCAGGAACTAATGAAAAACTGTTTTTT. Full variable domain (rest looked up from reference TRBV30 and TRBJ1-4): SQTIHQWPATLVQPVGSPLSLECTVEGTSNPNLYWYRQAAGRGLQLLFYSVGIGQISSEVPQNLSASRPQDRQFILSSKKLLLSDSGFYLCAWSRAGTNEKLFFGSGTQLSVL.

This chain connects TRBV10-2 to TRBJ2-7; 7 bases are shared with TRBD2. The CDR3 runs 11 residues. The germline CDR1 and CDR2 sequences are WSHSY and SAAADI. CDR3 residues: CASSDGTTPSV. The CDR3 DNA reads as TGCGCCAGCAGTGACGGGACTACTCCATCGGTC.